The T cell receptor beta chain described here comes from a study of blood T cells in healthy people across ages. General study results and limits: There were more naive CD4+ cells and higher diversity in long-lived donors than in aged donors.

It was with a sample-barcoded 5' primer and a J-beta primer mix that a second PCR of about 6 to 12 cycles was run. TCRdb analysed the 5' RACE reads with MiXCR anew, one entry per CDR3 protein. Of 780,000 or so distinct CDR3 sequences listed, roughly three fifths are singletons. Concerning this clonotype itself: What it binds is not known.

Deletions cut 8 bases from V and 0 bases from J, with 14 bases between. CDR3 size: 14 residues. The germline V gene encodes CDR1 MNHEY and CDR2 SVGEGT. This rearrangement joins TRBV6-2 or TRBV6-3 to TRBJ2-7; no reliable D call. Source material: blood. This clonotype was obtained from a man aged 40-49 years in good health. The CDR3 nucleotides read TGTGCCAGCTCGATGCAGGCCAGCTCCTACGAGCAGTACTTC. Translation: CASSMQASSYEQYF.